This TCR beta chain came from a study of T cells after yellow fever vaccination. Study-wide background: Libraries from low-cell-number fractions were prepared with the SMART-Seq v4 Ultra Low Input RNA kit.

Germline-derived CDR1 and CDR2 are SGHKS and YYEKEE (reference sequence). The CDR3 totals 15 residues. The V gene end was trimmed by 0 bases and the J gene end by 7 bases; junction bases not matched to a gene: 5. Details on this clonotype: Its target is unknown.

MiXCR was run by TCRdb on the 5' RACE reads, yielding one entry per CDR3 protein. The repertoire holds hundreds of thousands of distinct CDR3 sequences, approximately 12% seen once, with about 14% in the top ten. Study-wide points: Subsequent to the booster, the majority of primary-vaccination clones reappeared (around 95% CD4, more than 70% CD8).

The source was PBMCs, collected on the day of the yellow fever booster vaccination. The sequence came from a man aged 25-45 years who received the YFV17D yellow fever vaccine. The chain recombines TRBV5-5 with TRBJ2-1; 9 nucleotides line up with TRBD1. The CDR3 DNA is TGTGCCAGCAGCTTGGATGGACAGGGGTGGAATGAGCAGTTCTTC. Encoded protein: CASSLDGQGWNEQFF.